Sequencing of this T cell receptor beta chain was carried out in a study of T cell changes during pregnancy in multiple sclerosis. This clone occurred once. Losses at the gene ends were 5 bases for V and 4 bases for J; bases not matched to a gene: 5. Per the germline V gene, CDR1 is SEHNR and CDR2 is FQNEAQ (reference sequence). The CDR3 is 14 amino acids. TCRdb keeps only in-frame clones here, not all; method: immunoSEQ multiplex PCR. Here the sample spans about 60,000 clones, just over 90% being singletons. The chain recombines TRBV7-9 with TRBJ2-1; 7 bases match TRBD1. The TCR was taken from a female donor with multiple sclerosis, enrolled in a pregnancy study. Sequencing was performed on CD8+ T cells from peripheral blood mononuclear cells, taken in the second trimester of pregnancy. CDR3 sequence reads: CASSQGTAYNEQFF. The CDR3 nucleotides are TGTGCCAGCAGCCAGGGGACAGCGTACAATGAGCAGTTCTTC.